This T cell receptor (beta chain) was sequenced for a study of blood T cell repertoires in COVID-19. Trimming took off 8 bases at V and 5 bases at J, with 12 bases between the two ends. Germline-derived CDR1 and CDR2 are LGHDT and YNNKEL (reference sequence). The CDR3 runs 12 residues. Per the original methods: Reference gene primer amplification gave estimated nucleated cell counts. Sequenced by immunoSEQ multiplex PCR; TCRdb stores in-frame clones only, minus some. The D gene and trimming were derived from the DNA, and the V and J assignments and clone size from that table. The sample consists of 260,000 or so clones, approximately 84% of them appearing once.

Sequenced: peripheral blood. The chain uses TRBV3-1 (or the pseudogene TRBV3-2) and TRBJ2-5; D perhaps matches TRBD2 (6 bases). This clonotype originated in a human donor in a cohort sampled during active COVID-19. DNA for the CDR3: TGTGCCAGCGACAATCGGGGGGAGACCCAGTACTTC. Its protein product is CASDNRGETQYF.